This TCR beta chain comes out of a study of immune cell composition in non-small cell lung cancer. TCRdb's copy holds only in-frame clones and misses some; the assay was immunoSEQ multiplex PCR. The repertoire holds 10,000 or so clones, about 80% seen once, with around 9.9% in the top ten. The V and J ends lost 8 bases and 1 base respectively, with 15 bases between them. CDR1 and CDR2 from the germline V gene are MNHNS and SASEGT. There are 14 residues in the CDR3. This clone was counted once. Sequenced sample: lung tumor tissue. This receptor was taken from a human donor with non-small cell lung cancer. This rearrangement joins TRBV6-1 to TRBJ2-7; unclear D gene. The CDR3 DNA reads TGTGCCAGCGTCGAATCCAGCGCATCCTACGAGCAGTACTTC. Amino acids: CASVESSASYEQYF.